A single T cell receptor beta chain is shown here with its context. These data come from a study of blood T cell repertoires in COVID-19. Turning to the study itself: PBMCs, B-cell-depleted T cells, or T cells were the source of the cDNA or gDNA that made up the material.

As processed by the authors: By means of reference gene primer amplification, nucleated cell counts were estimated. The method was immunoSEQ multiplex PCR; TCRdb's version includes in-frame clones alone and lacks a portion of them. The V and J calls and clone size were taken over from that table, and D and trimming were inferred from the DNA. The top ten hold 9.5% to 12% of the sample, which has 75,000 to 100,000 clones, roughly 80% seen once. Germline V lookup: CDR1 SGDLS, CDR2 YYNGEE. The CDR3 extends over 13 amino acids. The J segment lost 10 bases and the V segment lost 4 bases, leaving 10 bases of the junction unmatched.

The sequence derives from a human donor in a cohort sampled during active COVID-19. This chain connects TRBV9 to TRBJ1-1, with 7 bases that match TRBD1. Sample: peripheral blood. CDR3 DNA sequence: TGTGCCAGCAGCCCACGACAGGGCATATCAGCTTTCTTT. The encoded protein is CASSPRQGISAFF.